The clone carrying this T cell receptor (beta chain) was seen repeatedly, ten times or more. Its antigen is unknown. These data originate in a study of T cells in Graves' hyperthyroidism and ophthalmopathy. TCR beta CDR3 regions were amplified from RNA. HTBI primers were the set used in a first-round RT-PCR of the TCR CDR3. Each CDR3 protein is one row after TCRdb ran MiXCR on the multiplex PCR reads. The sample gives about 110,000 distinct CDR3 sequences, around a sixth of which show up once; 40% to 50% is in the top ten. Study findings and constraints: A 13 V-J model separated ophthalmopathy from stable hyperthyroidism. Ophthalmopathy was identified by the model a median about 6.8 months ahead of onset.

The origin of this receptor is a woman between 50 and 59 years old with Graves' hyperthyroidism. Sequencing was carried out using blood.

The CDR3: CAWSVFGELFF. CDR3 coding DNA: TGTGCCTGGAGTGTATTCGGGGAGCTGTTTTTT. The chain has TRBV30 and TRBJ2-2; D unclear. Trimming shortened V by 0 bases and J by 7 bases, and 3 bases separated the two germline ends. This CDR3 spans 11 amino acids. Germline CDR1 is GTSNPN and CDR2 is SVGIG (reference sequence).